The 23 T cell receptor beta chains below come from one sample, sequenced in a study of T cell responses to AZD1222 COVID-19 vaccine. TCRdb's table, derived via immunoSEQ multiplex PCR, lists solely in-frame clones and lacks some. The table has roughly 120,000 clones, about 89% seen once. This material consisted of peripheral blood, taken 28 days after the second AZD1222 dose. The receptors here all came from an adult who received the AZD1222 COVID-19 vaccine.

The CDR3 is CASSQTSGQGGYTF. CDR3 sequence (DNA): TGTGCCAGCAGTCAAACCTCTGGACAGGGCGGCTACACCTTC. The chain has TRBV2 and TRBJ1-2; 8 bases are shared with TRBD1. V lost 5 bases to trimming and J lost 8 bases; unmatched junction nucleotides: 10. This CDR3 has 14 amino acids. In germline, CDR1 is SNHLY, CDR2 FYNNEI.

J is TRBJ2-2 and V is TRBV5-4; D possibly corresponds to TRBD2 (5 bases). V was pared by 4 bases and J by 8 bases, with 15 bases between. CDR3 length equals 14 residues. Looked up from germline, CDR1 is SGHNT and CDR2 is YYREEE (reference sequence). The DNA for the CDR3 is TGTGCCAGCAGCCGGGATACTCTGGGAGGGGAGCTGTTTTTT. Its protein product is CASSRDTLGGELFF.

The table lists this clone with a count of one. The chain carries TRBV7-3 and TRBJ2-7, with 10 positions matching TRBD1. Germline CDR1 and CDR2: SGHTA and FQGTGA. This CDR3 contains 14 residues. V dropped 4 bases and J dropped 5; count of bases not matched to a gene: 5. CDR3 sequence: CASSSRQGADEQYF. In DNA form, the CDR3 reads TGTGCCAGCAGCTCTCGACAGGGGGCTGACGAGCAGTACTTC.

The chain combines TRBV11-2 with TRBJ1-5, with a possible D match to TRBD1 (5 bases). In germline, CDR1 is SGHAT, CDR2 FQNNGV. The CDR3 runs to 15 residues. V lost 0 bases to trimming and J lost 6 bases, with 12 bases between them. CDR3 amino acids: CASSLEGGVVQPQHF. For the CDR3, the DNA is TGTGCCAGCAGCTTAGAGGGAGGGGTGGTTCAGCCCCAGCATTTT.

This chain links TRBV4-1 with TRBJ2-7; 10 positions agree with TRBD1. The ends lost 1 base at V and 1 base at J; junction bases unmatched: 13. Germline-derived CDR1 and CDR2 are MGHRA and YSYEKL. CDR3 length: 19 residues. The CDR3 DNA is TGCGCCAGCAGCCAAGCGGTTAGACGGGACAGGGGCCGGTCCTACGAGCAGTACTTC. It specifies CASSQAVRRDRGRSYEQYF.

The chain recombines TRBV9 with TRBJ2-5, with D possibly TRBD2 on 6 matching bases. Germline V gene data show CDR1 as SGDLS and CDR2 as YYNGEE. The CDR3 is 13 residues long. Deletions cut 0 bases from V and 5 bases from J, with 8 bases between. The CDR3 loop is CASSVAAGETQYF. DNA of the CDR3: TGTGCCAGCAGCGTAGCCGCGGGGGAGACCCAGTACTTC.

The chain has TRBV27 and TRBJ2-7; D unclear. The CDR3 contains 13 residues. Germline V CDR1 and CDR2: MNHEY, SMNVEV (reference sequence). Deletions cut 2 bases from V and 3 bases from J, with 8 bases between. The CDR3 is CASSLNINYEQYF. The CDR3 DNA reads TGTGCCAGCAGTTTAAATATCAACTACGAGCAGTACTTC.

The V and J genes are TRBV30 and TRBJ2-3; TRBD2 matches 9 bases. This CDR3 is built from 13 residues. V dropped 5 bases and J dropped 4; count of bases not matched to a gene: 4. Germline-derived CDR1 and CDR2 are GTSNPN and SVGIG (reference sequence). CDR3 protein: CAWGRGGADTQYF. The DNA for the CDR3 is TGTGCCTGGGGGCGGGGGGGCGCAGATACGCAGTATTTT.

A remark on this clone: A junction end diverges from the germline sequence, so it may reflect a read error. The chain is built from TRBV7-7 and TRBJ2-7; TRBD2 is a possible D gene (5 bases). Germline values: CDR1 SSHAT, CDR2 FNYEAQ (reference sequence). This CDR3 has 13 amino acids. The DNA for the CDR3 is TGTGCTAGCAGCTTAGGGCTAGCTGACGAGCAGTACTTC. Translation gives CASSLGLADEQYF.

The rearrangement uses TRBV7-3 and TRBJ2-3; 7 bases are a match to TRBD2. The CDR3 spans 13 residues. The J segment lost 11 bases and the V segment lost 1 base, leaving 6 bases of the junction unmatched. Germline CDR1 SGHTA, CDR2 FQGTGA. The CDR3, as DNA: TGTGCCAGCAGCTTAAACACGGCGGGGGAGCAGTATTTT. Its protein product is CASSLNTAGEQYF.

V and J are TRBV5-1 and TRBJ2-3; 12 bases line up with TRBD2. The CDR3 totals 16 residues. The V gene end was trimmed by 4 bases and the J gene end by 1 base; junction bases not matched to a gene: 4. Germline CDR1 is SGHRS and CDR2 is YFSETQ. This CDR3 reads CASSLRLAGGTDTQYF. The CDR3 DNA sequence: TGCGCCAGCAGCCTTCGACTAGCGGGAGGCACAGATACGCAGTATTTT.

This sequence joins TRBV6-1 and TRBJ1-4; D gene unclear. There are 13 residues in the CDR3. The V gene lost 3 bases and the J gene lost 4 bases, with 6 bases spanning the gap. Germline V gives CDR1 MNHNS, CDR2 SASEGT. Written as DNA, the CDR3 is TGTGCCAGCAGTGACAGGCTTAATGAAAAACTGTTTTTT. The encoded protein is CASSDRLNEKLFF.

The CDR3 protein is CASSSGTGANTEAFF. The DNA of the CDR3 is TGTGCCAGCAGTTCAGGGACAGGGGCGAACACTGAAGCTTTCTTT. The J gene is TRBJ1-1, the V gene TRBV27, with 10 bases aligning to TRBD1. Germline V gene sequence: CDR1 MNHEY, CDR2 SMNVEV (reference sequence). V trimming: 4 bases; J trimming: 1 base; junction bases outside the gene matches: 3. This CDR3 region has 15 residues.

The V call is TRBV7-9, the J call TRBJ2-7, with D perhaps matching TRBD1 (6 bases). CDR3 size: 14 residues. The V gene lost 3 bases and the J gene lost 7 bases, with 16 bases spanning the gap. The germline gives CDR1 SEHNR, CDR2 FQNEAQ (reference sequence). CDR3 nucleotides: TGTGCCAGCAGCTTCACCACAGGGCCTACGGAGCAGTACTTC. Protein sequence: CASSFTTGPTEQYF. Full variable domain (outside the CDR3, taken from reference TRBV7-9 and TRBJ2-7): DTGVSQNPRHKITKRGQNVTFRCDPISEHNRLYWYRQTLGQGPEFLTYFQNEAQLEKSRLLSDRFSAERPKGSFSTLEIQRTEQGDSAMYLCASSFTTGPTEQYFGPGTRLTVT.

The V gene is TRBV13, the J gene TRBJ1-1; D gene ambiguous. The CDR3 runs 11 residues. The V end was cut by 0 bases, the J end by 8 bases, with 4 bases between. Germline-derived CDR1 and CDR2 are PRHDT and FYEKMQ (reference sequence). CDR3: CASSLGREAFF. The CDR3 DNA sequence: TGTGCCAGCAGCTTAGGCAGAGAAGCTTTCTTT.

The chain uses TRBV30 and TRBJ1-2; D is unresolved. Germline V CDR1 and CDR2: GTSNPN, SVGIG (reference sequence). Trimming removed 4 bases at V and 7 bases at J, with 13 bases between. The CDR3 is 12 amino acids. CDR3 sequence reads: CAWTDPVSGYTF. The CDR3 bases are TGTGCCTGGACCGATCCAGTCTCTGGCTACACCTTC. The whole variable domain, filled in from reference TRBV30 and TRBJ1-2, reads SQTIHQWPATLVQPVGSPLSLECTVEGTSNPNLYWYRQAAGRGLQLLFYSVGIGQISSEVPQNLSASRPQDRQFILSSKKLLLSDSGFYLCAWTDPVSGYTFGSGTRLTVV.

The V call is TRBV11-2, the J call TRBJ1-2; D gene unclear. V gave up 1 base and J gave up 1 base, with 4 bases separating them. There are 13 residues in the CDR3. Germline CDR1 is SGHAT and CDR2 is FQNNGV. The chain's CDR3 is CASSLGGNYGYTF. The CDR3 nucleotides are TGTGCCAGCAGCTTAGGGGGTAACTATGGCTACACCTTC.

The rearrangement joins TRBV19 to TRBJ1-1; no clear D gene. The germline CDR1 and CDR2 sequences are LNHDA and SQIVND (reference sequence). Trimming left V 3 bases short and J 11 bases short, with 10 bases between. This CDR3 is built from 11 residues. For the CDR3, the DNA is TGTGCCAGTAGTATCGCCCGGGCGGCTTTCTTT. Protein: CASSIARAAFF.

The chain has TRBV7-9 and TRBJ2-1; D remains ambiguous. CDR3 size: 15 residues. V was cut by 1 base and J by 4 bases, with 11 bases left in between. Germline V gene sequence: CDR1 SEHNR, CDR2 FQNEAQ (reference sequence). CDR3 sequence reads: CASSLGLVVYNEQFF. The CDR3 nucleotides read TGTGCCAGCAGCTTAGGACTGGTAGTTTACAATGAGCAGTTCTTC.

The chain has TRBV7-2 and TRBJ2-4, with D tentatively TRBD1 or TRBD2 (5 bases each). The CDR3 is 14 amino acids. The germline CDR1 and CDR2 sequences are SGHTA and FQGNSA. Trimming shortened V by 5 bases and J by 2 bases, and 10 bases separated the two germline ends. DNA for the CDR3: TGTGCCAGCAGCGCGACGGGGCCCAAAAACATTCAGTACTTC. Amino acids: CASSATGPKNIQYF. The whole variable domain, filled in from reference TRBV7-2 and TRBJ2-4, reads GAGVSQSPSNKVTEKGKDVELRCDPISGHTALYWYRQSLGQGLEFLIYFQGNSAPDKSGLPSDRFSAERTGGSVSTLTIQRTQQEDSAVYLCASSATGPKNIQYFGAGTRLSVL.

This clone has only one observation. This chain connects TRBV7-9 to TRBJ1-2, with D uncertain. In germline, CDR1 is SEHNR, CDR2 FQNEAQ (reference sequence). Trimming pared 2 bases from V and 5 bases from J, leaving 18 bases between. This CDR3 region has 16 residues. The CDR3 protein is CASSLSIGRKKYGYTF. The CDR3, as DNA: TGTGCCAGCAGCTTATCTATCGGCAGGAAGAAATATGGCTACACCTTC.

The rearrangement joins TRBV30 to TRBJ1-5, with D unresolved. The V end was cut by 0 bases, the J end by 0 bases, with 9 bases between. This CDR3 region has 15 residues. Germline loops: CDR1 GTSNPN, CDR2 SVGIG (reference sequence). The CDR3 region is CAWSVPAVSNQPQHF. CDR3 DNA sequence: TGTGCCTGGAGTGTACCGGCGGTTAGCAATCAGCCCCAGCATTTT. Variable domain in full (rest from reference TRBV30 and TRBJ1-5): SQTIHQWPATLVQPVGSPLSLECTVEGTSNPNLYWYRQAAGRGLQLLFYSVGIGQISSEVPQNLSASRPQDRQFILSSKKLLLSDSGFYLCAWSVPAVSNQPQHFGDGTRLSIL.

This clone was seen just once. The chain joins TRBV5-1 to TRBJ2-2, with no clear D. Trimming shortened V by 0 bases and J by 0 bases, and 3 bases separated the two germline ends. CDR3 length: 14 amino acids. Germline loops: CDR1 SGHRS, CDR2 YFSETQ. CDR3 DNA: TGCGCCAGCAGCTTGGGGGCGAACACCGGGGAGCTGTTTTTT. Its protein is CASSLGANTGELFF.